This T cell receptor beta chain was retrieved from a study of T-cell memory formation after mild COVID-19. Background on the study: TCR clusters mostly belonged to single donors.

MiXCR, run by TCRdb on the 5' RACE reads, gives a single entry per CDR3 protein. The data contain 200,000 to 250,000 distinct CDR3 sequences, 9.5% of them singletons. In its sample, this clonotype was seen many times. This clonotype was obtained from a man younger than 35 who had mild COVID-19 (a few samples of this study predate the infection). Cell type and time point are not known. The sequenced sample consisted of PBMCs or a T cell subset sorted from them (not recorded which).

The CDR3, as DNA: TGTGCCAGCAGCATCCTACAGCCACAGAATGAAAAACTGTTTTTT. Translated, it gives CASSILQPQNEKLFF. The chain links TRBV5-6 to TRBJ1-4; D not certain. Per the germline V gene, CDR1 is SGHDT and CDR2 is YYEEEE. The CDR3 is 15 amino acids. V lost 4 bases and J lost 5, with 15 bases in between.